This T cell receptor beta chain was recorded in a study of PD-1 blockade in classical Hodgkin lymphoma. The sample's time point: cycle 4 day 1 (C4D1), after less than 7 weeks of nivolumab. All patients relapsed after autologous stem cell transplantation, and brentuximab vedotin exposure varied. By magnetic negative selection, CD8+ T cells were isolated from the thawed PBMCs. Each best response was a complete response, a partial response or progressive disease. The method was immunoSEQ multiplex PCR; TCRdb's version includes in-frame clones alone and lacks a portion of them. The sample records approximately 16,000 clones, about nine tenths being singletons. CDR1 is SGHVS and CDR2 is FQNEAQ in the germline V gene. The CDR3 is made up of 18 amino acids. Trimming stripped 1 base from V and 7 bases from J, with 22 bases between. Study results and caveats: While CD8+ TCR diversity did not rise significantly by C4D1, CD4+ TCR diversity did.

Remarks on this clone: Its antigen is undetermined.

The chain links TRBV7-8 to TRBJ1-4; possible D gene TRBD1, 5 bases. This clonotype originated in a human donor with classical Hodgkin lymphoma. The sample in question was CD8+ T cells from blood, obtained before the fourth cycle of nivolumab. Written as DNA, the CDR3 is TGTGCCAGCAGCTTAGGTCGGGGCAGGGAGATCGGTACTGAAAAACTGTTTTTT. Translating gives CASSLGRGREIGTEKLFF.